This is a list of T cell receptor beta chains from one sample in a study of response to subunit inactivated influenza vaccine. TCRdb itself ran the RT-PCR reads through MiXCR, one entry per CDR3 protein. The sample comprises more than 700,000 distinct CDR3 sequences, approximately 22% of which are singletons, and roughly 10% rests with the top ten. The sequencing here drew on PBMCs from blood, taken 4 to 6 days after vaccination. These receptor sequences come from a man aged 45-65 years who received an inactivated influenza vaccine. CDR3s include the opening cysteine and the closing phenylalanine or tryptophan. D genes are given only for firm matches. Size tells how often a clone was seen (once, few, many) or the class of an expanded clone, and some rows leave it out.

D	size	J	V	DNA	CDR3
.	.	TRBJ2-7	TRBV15	TGTGCCACCAGCAGAGAGCCCTCCAACGAGCAGTACTTC	CATSREPSNEQYF
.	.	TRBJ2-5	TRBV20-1	TGCAGTGCCGTCCGGGAGACCCAGTACTTC	CSAVRETQYF
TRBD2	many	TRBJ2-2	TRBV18	TGTGCCAGCTCACCGGGACTAGCAGACACCGGGGAGCTGTTTTTT	CASSPGLADTGELFF
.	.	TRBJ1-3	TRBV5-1	TGCGCCAGCAGCTTGGGGGTCTCTGGAAACACCATATATTTT	CASSLGVSGNTIYF
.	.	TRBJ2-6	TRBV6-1	TGTGCCAGCAGGTTCTTTGGGGCCAACGTCCTGACTTTC	CASRFFGANVLTF
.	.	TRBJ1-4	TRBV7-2	TGTGCCAGCAGATCCACCCGGGGGGAAAAACTGTTTTTT	CASRSTRGEKLFF
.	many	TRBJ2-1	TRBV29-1	TGCAGCGTTGGCGGGACTTACAATGAGCAGTTCTTC	CSVGGTYNEQFF
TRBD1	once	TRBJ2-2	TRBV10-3	TGTGCCATCAGGAGCTGGTCGGGACAGGGGGCGCGCAACACCGGGGAGCTGTTTTTT	CAIRSWSGQGARNTGELFF
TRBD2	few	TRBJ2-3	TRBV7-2	TGTGCCAGCAGCTTAATAGCGGGAGGTCTAGATACGCAGTATTTT	CASSLIAGGLDTQYF
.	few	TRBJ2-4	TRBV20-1	TGCAGTGCTAGGATAGGGTCGGGCAAAAACATTCAGTACTTC	CSARIGSGKNIQYF
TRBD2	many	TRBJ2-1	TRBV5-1	TGTGCCAGCAGCTTGGGCGGGGGAAGCTCCTACAATGAGCAGTTCTTC	CASSLGGGSSYNEQFF
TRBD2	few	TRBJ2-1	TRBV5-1	TGCGCCAGCAGCTTGGCCGGAGCTAGCGGGAAGAAAGAGCAGTTCTTC	CASSLAGASGKKEQFF
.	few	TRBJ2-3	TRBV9	TGTGCCAGCAGCCTGCGACAGGCCACAGATACGCAGTATTTT	CASSLRQATDTQYF
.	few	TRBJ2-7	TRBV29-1	TGCAGCGCTGGTTTGTGGCAGGGTAACGAGCAGTACTTC	CSAGLWQGNEQYF
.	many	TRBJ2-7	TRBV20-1	TGCAGTGCTAGAGATCTCCGGGGAGCCTACGAGCAGTACTTC	CSARDLRGAYEQYF
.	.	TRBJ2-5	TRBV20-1	TGCAGTGCTAGAGATCCCCAAGGGGCCCAAGAGACCCAGTACTTC	CSARDPQGAQETQYF
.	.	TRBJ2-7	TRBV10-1	TGCGCCAGCAGTGAAGGAGAGAGCTCCTACGAGCAGTACTTC	CASSEGESSYEQYF
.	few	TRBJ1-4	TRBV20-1	TGCAGTGCTCTAGGTGGGGGAGGAGGGAATGAAAAACTGTTTTTT	CSALGGGGGNEKLFF
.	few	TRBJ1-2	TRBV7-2	TGTGCCAGCAGCTCGAGGGGGGGAGGGGGACGCTACACCTTC	CASSSRGGGGRYTF
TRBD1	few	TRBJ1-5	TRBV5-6	TGTGCCAGCAGCTTGACAGGGGGTGACCTCCCCCAGCATTTT	CASSLTGGDLPQHF
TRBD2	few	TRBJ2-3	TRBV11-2	TGTGCCAGCAGCTTAGTTGGGTCCAGCGGGGGGACAGATACGCAGTATTTT	CASSLVGSSGGTDTQYF
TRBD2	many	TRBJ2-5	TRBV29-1	TGCAGCGTTGAAGAGGTGTATGAGACTAGCGGAGAGACCCAGTACTTC	CSVEEVYETSGETQYF
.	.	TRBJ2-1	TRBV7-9	TGTGCCAGCAGCTCGCGTAGGGATGAGCAGTTCTTC	CASSSRRDEQFF
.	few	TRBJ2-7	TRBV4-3	TGCGCCAGCAGCCAAGAGGCACGACTTGCCTACGAGCAGTACTTC	CASSQEARLAYEQYF
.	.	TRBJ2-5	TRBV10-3	TGTGCCATCAGTGTGGTTTTAGATCGGGGGACCCAGTACTTC	CAISVVLDRGTQYF
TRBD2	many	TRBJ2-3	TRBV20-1	TGCAGTGCCACACCGGGACTAGCGGGGCACACAGATACGCAGTATTTT	CSATPGLAGHTDTQYF
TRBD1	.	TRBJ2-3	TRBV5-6	TGTGCCAGCAGCCATGGGCCGGGACAGGGGACAGATACGCAGTATTTT	CASSHGPGQGTDTQYF
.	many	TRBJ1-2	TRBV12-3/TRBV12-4	TGTGCCAGCAGTTTAGACTTGAACTATGGCTACACCTTC	CASSLDLNYGYTF
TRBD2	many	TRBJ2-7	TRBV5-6	TGTGCCAGCAGCCTGGGACTAGCGGGAGCCGAGCAGTACTTC	CASSLGLAGAEQYF
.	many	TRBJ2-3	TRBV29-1	TGCAGCGTTAACATAGGGGCTCGGGATACGCAGTATTTT	CSVNIGARDTQYF
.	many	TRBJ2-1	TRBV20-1	TGCAGTGCTAGTCAGACGGTCCAGGATGAGCAGTTCTTC	CSASQTVQDEQFF
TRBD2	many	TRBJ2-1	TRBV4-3	TGCGCCAGCAGCCAGACTAGCGGGAGAGCGGATGAGCAGTTCTTC	CASSQTSGRADEQFF
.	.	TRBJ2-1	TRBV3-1	TGTGCCAGCAGCCATGCAGGAGGGCAGGAGCAGTTCTTC	CASSHAGGQEQFF
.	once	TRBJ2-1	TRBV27	TGTGCCAGCTCCTACCGCCGGGCCCCCCACAATGAGCAGTTCTTC	CASSYRRAPHNEQFF
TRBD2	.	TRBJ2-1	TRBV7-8	TGTGCCAGCAGTCGGGGAGGAGCGGGGAGCTACTACAATGAGCAGTTCTTC	CASSRGGAGSYYNEQFF
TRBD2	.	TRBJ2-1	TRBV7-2	TGTGCCAGCAGCTCCACCCCCGGGGGGGGGGGCAATGAGCAGTTCTTC	CASSSTPGGGGNEQFF
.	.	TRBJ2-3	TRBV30	TGTGCCTGGTGGGACGGGACCTCAGGGGATACGCAGTATTTT	CAWWDGTSGDTQYF
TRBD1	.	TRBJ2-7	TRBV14	TGTGCCAGCAGCCAAGTCAGGGGGTACCACGAGCAGTACTTC	CASSQVRGYHEQYF
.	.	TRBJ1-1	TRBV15	TGTGCCACCAGCAGAAGAGATACGACTGAAGCTTTCTTT	CATSRRDTTEAFF
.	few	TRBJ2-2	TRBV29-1	TGCAGCGGCTGGGTGAACACCGGGGAGCTGTTTTTT	CSGWVNTGELFF